This T cell receptor beta chain is drawn from a study of cytomegalovirus exposure and HLA in healthy donors. General observations from the study: In a later analysis, the majority of CMV-associated beta chains seemingly showed HLA restriction.

The PCR used 60 Vbeta and 13 Jbeta primers. Data came from immunoSEQ multiplex PCR; TCRdb stores just in-frame clones and leaves some out. Of about 120,000 clones in the sample, around 66% are singletons; the top ten hold 1.5%. Between the trimmed V and J ends, which lost 6 bases and 4 bases, there was a span of 12 bases. This CDR3 comprises 13 residues. Per the germline V gene, CDR1 is SNHLY and CDR2 is FYNNEI. Remarks on this clone: The antigen is unknown.

V is TRBV2 and J is TRBJ1-1, with TRBD1 as a possible D gene (5 bases). The sequence came from a man aged 18 to 30 in good health and CMV-seronegative. Sequencing was performed on PBMCs. DNA for the CDR3: TGTGCCAGCAGCGTCGGAAGGGGCACTGAAGCTTTCTTT. Translating it yields CASSVGRGTEAFF.